This passage covers 29 T cell receptor beta chains from one sample sequenced in a study of T cells in Graves' hyperthyroidism and ophthalmopathy. There were TCR beta CDR3 regions amplified from RNA transcripts. With the HTBI primer set, the TCR CDR3 went through a first round of RT-PCR. Via MiXCR, TCRdb re-called the multiplex PCR reads, giving one row per CDR3 protein. The data show some 690,000 distinct CDR3 sequences, 15% to 20% seen once. Sequenced sample: blood. The receptors shown here come from a man aged 45-60 years with Graves' hyperthyroidism.

This clonotype was seen ten or more times. The J gene is TRBJ2-7, the V gene TRBV15; D gene uncertain. CDR3 size: 16 residues. V lost 3 bases to trimming and J lost 0 bases, with 15 bases between them. Germline lookup yields CDR1 LNHNV and CDR2 YYDKDF (reference sequence). The DNA for the CDR3 is TGTGCCACCAGCAGTGAGGTTTCGTACGGCTCCTACGAGCAGTACTTC. It is translated as CATSSEVSYGSYEQYF.

The CDR3 spells CASSLNGRDTEAFF. DNA of the CDR3: TGTGCCAGCAGCTTGAACGGCAGGGACACTGAAGCTTTCTTT. V gene TRBV7-2 combines with J gene TRBJ1-1; tentatively, D is TRBD1 (5 bases). The CDR3 covers 14 residues. The germline gives CDR1 SGHTA, CDR2 FQGNSA. The germline V and J ends were trimmed by 3 bases and 3 bases, with 11 bases remaining between them. The whole variable domain, filled in from reference TRBV7-2 and TRBJ1-1, reads GAGVSQSPSNKVTEKGKDVELRCDPISGHTALYWYRQSLGQGLEFLIYFQGNSAPDKSGLPSDRFSAERTGGSVSTLTIQRTQQEDSAVYLCASSLNGRDTEAFFGQGTRLTVV.

This clonotype was counted a few times. The V gene is TRBV28, the J gene TRBJ2-7; 9 nucleotides line up with TRBD1. This CDR3 region has 13 residues. Germline V gene sequence: CDR1 MDHEN, CDR2 SYDVKM. With 8 bases clipped from V and 0 bases from J, the junction kept 2 bases outside the gene matches. The CDR3 reads CASGQGHSYEQYF. The CDR3 region has the DNA TGTGCCAGCGGACAGGGGCACTCCTACGAGCAGTACTTC.

V gene TRBV13 combines with J gene TRBJ2-2; a possible D gene is TRBD1 (6 bases). There are 16 residues in the CDR3. Germline CDR1 and CDR2: PRHDT and FYEKMQ (reference sequence). V dropped 5 bases and J dropped 7 bases, with 20 bases sitting between them. The CDR3 nucleotides are TGTGCCAGCAGCATGACAGGTTTTTATTCAGTCGGGGAGCTGTTTTTT. Protein product: CASSMTGFYSVGELFF.

This clonotype was counted many times. V usage is TRBV18 and J usage is TRBJ2-5; TRBD1 is a possible D gene (5 bases). The CDR3 length is 14 residues. V lost 0 bases and J lost 5, with 10 bases in between. Germline lookup yields CDR1 KGHSH and CDR2 LQKENI. The CDR3: CASSPPSGSETQYF. CDR3 coding DNA: TGTGCCAGCTCACCACCGTCAGGGTCGGAGACCCAGTACTTC. The whole variable domain, remainder taken from reference TRBV18 and TRBJ2-5, is NAGVMQNPRHLVRRRGQEARLRCSPMKGHSHVYWYRQLPEEGLKFMVYLQKENIIDESGMPKERFSAEFPKEGPSILRIQQVVRGDSAAYFCASSPPSGSETQYFGPGTRLLVL.

This clonotype was counted only a few times. The chain is built from TRBV6-1 and TRBJ1-2, with D possibly TRBD1 on 5 matching bases. This CDR3 region has 14 residues. The ends were cut back, 7 bases at V and 8 bases at J, with 20 bases in the middle. Germline V gene data show CDR1 as MNHNS and CDR2 as SASEGT. CDR3 coding DNA: TGTGCCAGCATGCCGGGACCTCAGACGGGGGGCTACACCTTC. Translation: CASMPGPQTGGYTF.

This clonotype was seen a few times. This clone may be a read error of a much larger clone one base away. The chain links TRBV11-1 to TRBJ1-1; D perhaps matches TRBD1 (5 bases). The germline V and J ends were trimmed by 5 bases and 4 bases, with 23 bases remaining between them. The CDR3 totals 17 residues. CDR1 and CDR2 (germline): SGHAT, FQDESV (reference sequence). In DNA, the CDR3 is TGTGCCAGCAGCCCGCATCCTCCCGGGGCGACGAGCACTGAAGCTTTCTTT. This sequence encodes CASSPHPPGATSTEAFF.

This clonotype was seen only a few times. The chain couples TRBV28 to TRBJ1-2, with no clear D. This CDR3 comprises 13 residues. Germline V gives CDR1 MDHEN, CDR2 SYDVKM. Trimming removed 1 base at V and 3 bases at J, with 6 bases between. The CDR3 loop is CASSLLIDYGYTF. CDR3 sequence (DNA): TGTGCCAGCAGTTTATTGATCGACTATGGCTACACCTTC.

This clonotype was seen more than once but under ten times. V is TRBV28 and J is TRBJ1-2; 7 bases match TRBD1. CDR1 and CDR2 (germline): MDHEN, SYDVKM. The CDR3 consists of 14 residues. V lost 5 bases to trimming and J lost 4 bases; unmatched junction nucleotides: 7. The CDR3 DNA sequence: TGTGCCAGCAGTCTTCCGGGACAGAGCTATGGCTACACCTTC. It yields the protein CASSLPGQSYGYTF.

This clonotype was found once. The rearrangement joins TRBV2 to TRBJ2-3; 14 bases agree with TRBD2. The CDR3 covers 18 residues. Germline CDR1 SNHLY, CDR2 FYNNEI. After removal of 7 bases from V and 2 bases from J, the junction contained 11 bases not matched to a gene. The CDR3 nucleotides read TGTGCCAGCAAGCCGGGACTAGCGGGAGTTCAGGACACAGATACGCAGTATTTT. It translates to CASKPGLAGVQDTDTQYF.

This clonotype was detected a few times. The chain joins TRBV9 to TRBJ2-1; a weak D match, TRBD2 (5 bases). The length of the CDR3 is 14 residues. Per germline, CDR1 SGDLS and CDR2 YYNGEE. Deletions cut 4 bases from V and 3 bases from J, with 11 bases between. CDR3 sequence: CASSPGYGYNEQFF. DNA of the CDR3: TGTGCCAGCAGCCCGGGGTACGGCTACAATGAGCAGTTCTTC.

The CDR3 nucleotides read TGTGCCAGCAGCGTAAGCGGGAGGGCTCCCCGAGAGACCCAGTACTTC. It codes for CASSVSGRAPRETQYF. The chain has TRBV9 and TRBJ2-5; the match to TRBD2 covers 10 bases. The CDR3 is 16 amino acids. V lost 1 base to trimming and J lost 4 bases; unmatched junction nucleotides: 7. CDR1 is SGDLS and CDR2 is YYNGEE in the germline V gene.

In this sample, this clonotype turned up many times. The chain couples TRBV24-1 to TRBJ2-3; weak D call: TRBD1 (6 bases). This CDR3 is 15 amino acids long. Trimming took 4 bases from V and 7 from J, leaving 17 bases between them. Germline lookup yields CDR1 KGHDR and CDR2 SFDVKD. The CDR3 reads CATSDRGQLQNTQYF. DNA of the CDR3: TGTGCCACCAGTGACCGCGGACAGCTACAGAATACGCAGTATTTT.

This clonotype came up many times. This sequence joins TRBV7-9 and TRBJ2-3; 11 bases align to TRBD2. From germline, CDR1 is SEHNR and CDR2 FQNEAQ (reference sequence). The CDR3 runs to 12 residues. This CDR3 reads CGTSGSTDTQYF. The CDR3 nucleotides are TGTGGGACTAGCGGGAGCACAGATACGCAGTATTTT.

This clonotype was picked up many times. The rearrangement links TRBV30 to TRBJ2-7; D possibly corresponds to TRBD2 (6 bases). Germline lookup yields CDR1 GTSNPN and CDR2 SVGIG (reference sequence). The germline V and J ends were trimmed by 3 bases and 4 bases, with 10 bases remaining between them. CDR3 length: 12 amino acids. The DNA of the CDR3 is TGTGCCTGGAGCTCCGGAGGGTACGAGCAGTACTTC. Translation gives CAWSSGGYEQYF.

A few counts support this clonotype. V is TRBV6-1 and J is TRBJ2-2, with unresolved D. The ends were cut back, 7 bases at V and 1 base at J, with 13 bases in the middle. The CDR3 length is 15 residues. Germline V gives CDR1 MNHNS, CDR2 SASEGT. The CDR3 here is CASKTQELNTGELFF. The CDR3 DNA sequence: TGTGCCAGCAAGACTCAGGAACTGAACACCGGGGAGCTGTTTTTT.

In its sample, this clonotype was seen many times. The J gene is TRBJ2-3, the V gene TRBV28, with D possibly TRBD1 on 5 matching bases. Trimming shortened V by 8 bases and J by 2 bases, and 23 bases separated the two germline ends. This CDR3 has 17 amino acids. The germline V gene has CDR1 MDHEN and CDR2 SYDVKM. The CDR3 protein is CASAPAGRASITDTQYF. DNA for the CDR3: TGTGCCAGCGCCCCCGCCGGCAGGGCATCGATCACAGATACGCAGTATTTT.

This clonotype was seen a handful of times. The chain has TRBV7-9 and TRBJ2-2; 10 bases align to TRBD1. Trimming cost V 4 bases and J 0 bases; bases outside gene matches: 5. This CDR3 has 17 amino acids. Germline CDR1 and CDR2: SEHNR and FQNEAQ (reference sequence). The CDR3 region is CASSSPGTGANTGELFF. CDR3 in DNA: TGTGCCAGCAGCTCCCCGGGGACAGGGGCGAACACCGGGGAGCTGTTTTTT.

The rearrangement uses TRBV20-1 and TRBJ1-6; D is undetermined. The CDR3 is 16 residues long. Germline CDR1 DFQATT, CDR2 SNEGSKA (reference sequence). Trimming took off 0 bases at V and 4 bases at J, with 13 bases between the two ends. The CDR3 protein is CSARDNGQPYNSPLHF. The CDR3 bases are TGCAGTGCTAGAGATAATGGGCAACCATATAATTCACCCCTCCACTTT.

In its sample, this clonotype was seen many times. V gene TRBV20-1 combines with J gene TRBJ2-7, with a weak D call TRBD2 (5 bases). CDR1 is DFQATT and CDR2 is SNEGSKA in the germline V gene (reference sequence). The CDR3 spans 14 residues. Trimming shortened V by 1 base and J by 6 bases, and 16 bases separated the two germline ends. The CDR3 protein is CSARGTRGSAEQYF. The CDR3 DNA sequence: TGCAGTGCTAGAGGGACTCGTGGTTCGGCCGAGCAGTACTTC.

The chain employs TRBV6-5 and TRBJ1-1, with D possibly TRBD1 on 5 matching bases. V was cut by 1 base and J by 4 bases, with 16 bases left in between. Per germline, CDR1 MNHEY and CDR2 SVGAGI. The CDR3 extends over 16 amino acids. Here the CDR3 DNA reads TGTGCCAGCAGTTACTTCGTCGGCAGGGTTGGCACTGAAGCTTTCTTT. Its translation is CASSYFVGRVGTEAFF.

The chain has TRBV29-1 and TRBJ1-2; tentative D call: TRBD1 (5 bases). The V gene lost 5 bases and the J gene lost 1 base, with 8 bases spanning the gap. Germline CDR1 and CDR2: SQVTM and ANQGSEA. The CDR3 length is 12 residues. The DNA of the CDR3 is TGCAGCGTTTCGGGGGGTAACTATGGCTACACCTTC. It translates to CSVSGGNYGYTF.

This clonotype occurred many times. The gene calls are TRBV30 and TRBJ2-5; TRBD2 aligns across 9 bases. The CDR3 sequence is 13 residues long. Germline lookup yields CDR1 GTSNPN and CDR2 SVGIG (reference sequence). Trimming took 3 bases from V and 5 from J; bases not matched to a gene: 4. CDR3 DNA: TGTGCCTGGAGGGCTAGCGGGATTGAGACCCAGTACTTC. This sequence encodes CAWRASGIETQYF.

This clonotype was counted many times. The genes are TRBV9 and TRBJ2-4, with TRBD2 matching 8 bases. CDR1 and CDR2 (germline): SGDLS, YYNGEE. V gave up 0 bases and J gave up 6 bases; unmatched junction bases: 8. CDR3 length equals 16 residues. DNA of the CDR3: TGTGCCAGCAGCGTAGGTCGGGAGGGCCGGGGAAACATTCAGTACTTC. Protein: CASSVGREGRGNIQYF.

This chain links TRBV27 with TRBJ2-7; D not certain. CDR1 and CDR2 from the germline V gene are MNHEY and SMNVEV (reference sequence). This CDR3 has 13 amino acids. V was pared by 8 bases and J by 0 bases, with 11 bases between. This chain's CDR3 is CASAWTSSYEQYF. CDR3 DNA: TGTGCCAGCGCATGGACGAGCTCCTACGAGCAGTACTTC.

Turning to this clonotype: It may be a read error: a sequence one base away is much more abundant. The chain combines TRBV5-5 with TRBJ1-1; no definite D call. Germline assignment: CDR1 SGHKS and CDR2 YYEKEE (reference sequence). This CDR3 comprises 12 residues. The CDR3 is CASSLGGRQALF. The CDR3 coding sequence is TGTGCCAGCAGCTTGGGCGGCAGACAAGCTTTATTT.

To note about this clonotype: This may be a read error: a much more frequent sequence differs by one nucleotide. The CDR3 DNA reads as TGTGCCTGGAGTGAACAGGGGAGAGGCCAAGAGACCCAGTACTTC. Its protein product is CAWSEQGRGQETQYF. The V and J genes are TRBV30 and TRBJ2-5, with 7 bases lining up with TRBD1. CDR1 and CDR2 from the germline V gene are GTSNPN and SVGIG (reference sequence). J lost 1 base, V lost 1 base, and 6 bases had no gene match. The CDR3 covers 15 residues.

This clonotype appeared many times. The chain uses TRBV28 and TRBJ2-6; D might be TRBD1 (5 bases). This CDR3 is built from 17 residues. V dropped 3 bases and J dropped 0 bases, with 12 bases sitting between them. The germline V gene encodes CDR1 MDHEN and CDR2 SYDVKM. As DNA, the CDR3 is TGTGCCAGCAGTTTGACCGGCGGACACTCTGGGGCCAACGTCCTGACTTTC. It translates to CASSLTGGHSGANVLTF.

This clonotype was found a few times. J is TRBJ2-3 and V is TRBV6-1; D is unresolved. The CDR3 is 14 residues long. Germline V gives CDR1 MNHNS, CDR2 SASEGT. Trimming took off 1 base at V and 6 bases at J, with 11 bases between the two ends. The CDR3 DNA is TGTGCCAGCAGTGAAGAGCAGGCGAGGGATACGCAGTATTTT. It specifies CASSEEQARDTQYF.